One and the same sample provided the 19 T cell receptor beta chains below, sequenced in a study of blood T cells in healthy people across ages. Primers used in a second PCR of roughly 7 to 12 cycles were a sample-barcoded 5' primer and a J-beta primer mix. One entry per CDR3 protein results from TCRdb running MiXCR on the 5' RACE reads. The sample shows approximately 800,000 distinct CDR3 sequences, 62% of them seen only once. The specimen sequenced was blood. The receptors originated from a man under 40 in good health.

The genes are TRBV28 and TRBJ2-1, with 9 bases that match TRBD2. V shed 5 bases and J 7 bases; nucleotides not matched to a gene: 9. The CDR3 runs 15 residues. CDR1 MDHEN and CDR2 SYDVKM come from the germline V gene. For the CDR3, the DNA is TGTGCCAGCAGTAGAGTAGCGGGGGTCCGGAATGAGCAGTTCTTC. Protein sequence: CASSRVAGVRNEQFF.

The chain employs TRBV6-2 or TRBV6-3 and TRBJ1-5; D ambiguous. The CDR3 loop spans 17 amino acids. Germline CDR1 MNHEY, CDR2 SVGEGT. V gave up 6 bases and J gave up 4 bases, with 22 bases separating them. As DNA, the CDR3 is TGTGCCAGCAGACGACTCTATCACCGACTGGGAAATCAGCCCCAGCATTTT. Translating gives CASRRLYHRLGNQPQHF.

The chain joins TRBV3-1 to TRBJ2-5; 7 nucleotides match TRBD1. This CDR3 region has 16 residues. V shed 0 bases, J shed 0 bases, and the junction held 4 bases outside the gene matches. CDR1 is LGHDT and CDR2 is YNNKEL in the germline V gene (reference sequence). CDR3 DNA: TGTGCCAGCAGCCAAGATCTCGGGACAGACCAAGAGACCCAGTACTTC. This sequence encodes CASSQDLGTDQETQYF.

The chain employs TRBV18 and TRBJ1-5; D may be TRBD1 (5 bases). The V gene lost 4 bases and the J gene lost 6 bases, with 13 bases spanning the gap. The CDR3 totals 14 residues. Per the germline V gene, CDR1 is KGHSH and CDR2 is LQKENI. In nucleotides, the CDR3 is TGTGCCAGCTCACTCCAGGGACTCGCTCAGCCCCAGCATTTT. Its translation: CASSLQGLAQPQHF.

The chain is built from TRBV10-3 and TRBJ1-5; weak D call: TRBD1 (6 bases). This CDR3 contains 13 residues. V lost 8 bases and J lost 2, with 10 bases in between. Per the germline V gene, CDR1 is ENHRY and CDR2 is SYGVKD. The CDR3 protein is CAIQRQGNQPQHF. DNA for the CDR3: TGTGCCATCCAGAGACAGGGCAATCAGCCCCAGCATTTT.

The chain uses TRBV13 and TRBJ1-1; maybe TRBD1 (6 bases). The length of the CDR3 is 14 residues. The germline gives CDR1 PRHDT, CDR2 FYEKMQ (reference sequence). The ends were cut back, 2 bases at V and 6 bases at J, with 13 bases in the middle. The CDR3, as DNA: TGTGCCAGCAGCTTAACGGGGGCGGTCGCTGAAGCTTTCTTT. Its translation is CASSLTGAVAEAFF. The full variable domain, with the rest looked up from reference TRBV13 and TRBJ1-1, is AAGVIQSPRHLIKEKRETATLKCYPIPRHDTVYWYQQGPGQDPQFLISFYEKMQSDKGSIPDRFSAQQFSDYHSELNMSSLELGDSALYFCASSLTGAVAEAFFGQGTRLTVV.

This clonotype was seen a handful of times. The V and J genes are TRBV4-2 and TRBJ2-1; TRBD1 agrees at 8 bases. Trimming at V came to 0 bases and at J to 4 bases, leaving 8 bases not matched to a gene. This CDR3 is 17 amino acids long. Germline CDR1 and CDR2: LGHNA and YNFKEQ. The CDR3 DNA follows: TGTGCCAGCAGCCAAGAGCCCGGGACAGGCCCTTACAATGAGCAGTTCTTC. Translating it yields CASSQEPGTGPYNEQFF.

The chain links TRBV18 to TRBJ2-1, with D unresolved. CDR1 and CDR2 from the germline V gene are KGHSH and LQKENI. CDR3 length: 13 residues. Trimming removed 0 bases from V and 6 bases from J, with 6 bases in between. This chain's CDR3 is CASSPPWGNEQFF. The CDR3 nucleotides read TGTGCCAGCTCACCACCCTGGGGCAATGAGCAGTTCTTC.

This chain connects TRBV30 to TRBJ1-2; D gene uncertain. CDR1 is GTSNPN and CDR2 is SVGIG in the germline V gene (reference sequence). The CDR3 spans 13 residues. V was pared by 4 bases and J by 4 bases, with 13 bases between. The CDR3 sequence is CAWTLGSLYGYTF. CDR3 DNA sequence: TGTGCCTGGACCCTGGGGAGCCTCTATGGCTACACCTTC. Using reference TRBV30 and TRBJ1-2 for the parts outside the CDR3, the full variable domain is SQTIHQWPATLVQPVGSPLSLECTVEGTSNPNLYWYRQAAGRGLQLLFYSVGIGQISSEVPQNLSASRPQDRQFILSSKKLLLSDSGFYLCAWTLGSLYGYTFGSGTRLTVV.

This clonotype came up a few times. The V and J genes are TRBV7-2 and TRBJ1-2, with TRBD1 matching 10 bases. CDR3 length: 14 amino acids. Looked up from germline, CDR1 is SGHTA and CDR2 is FQGNSA. V shed 4 bases and J 5 bases; nucleotides not matched to a gene: 4. The CDR3 DNA reads as TGTGCCAGCAGCTCACGGACAGGGGGGTATGGCTACACCTTC. Translation gives CASSSRTGGYGYTF.

This clonotype came up once. The gene calls are TRBV13 and TRBJ2-5, with 12 bases fitting TRBD2. Germline values: CDR1 PRHDT, CDR2 FYEKMQ (reference sequence). The CDR3 is made up of 16 amino acids. J gave up 0 bases and V 5 bases, and 4 bases lay outside the gene matches. In nucleotides, the CDR3 is TGTGCCAGCAGCCGACGGACTAGCGGGAACCAAGAGACCCAGTACTTC. This codes for CASSRRTSGNQETQYF.

This clonotype was observed a few times. The chain employs TRBV20-1 and TRBJ2-5; tentative D call: TRBD2 (5 bases). V dropped 2 bases and J dropped 4 bases, with 20 bases sitting between them. From germline, CDR1 is DFQATT and CDR2 SNEGSKA (reference sequence). This CDR3 has 16 amino acids. CDR3 coding DNA: TGCAGTGCTAGACCCCTCCTTGGGCTAGCCGGAGAGACCCAGTACTTC. This gives the protein CSARPLLGLAGETQYF.

The genes are TRBV4-3 and TRBJ2-7; D could derive from TRBD1 or TRBD2 (5 bases each). Trimming stripped 1 base from V and 7 bases from J, with 14 bases between. The CDR3 extends over 14 amino acids. Germline CDR1 is LGHNA and CDR2 is YSLEER. The CDR3 loop reads CASSQVGSGGEQYF. CDR3 DNA: TGCGCCAGCAGCCAAGTAGGTAGTGGGGGTGAGCAGTACTTC.

This chain uses TRBV13 with TRBJ2-5; TRBD1 is a possible D gene (5 bases). Germline-derived CDR1 and CDR2 are PRHDT and FYEKMQ (reference sequence). The V end lost 2 bases, the J end lost 0 bases, and 7 bases lay between the germline ends. This CDR3 spans 14 amino acids. Written as DNA, the CDR3 is TGTGCCAGCAGCTTAAAGACAGACCAAGAGACCCAGTACTTC. The encoded protein is CASSLKTDQETQYF.

The V call is TRBV12-3 or TRBV12-4, the J call TRBJ2-3; no clear D. This CDR3 spans 15 amino acids. Trimming removed 6 bases from V and 0 bases from J, with 13 bases in between. The CDR3 region is CASRPGRISTDTQYF. The CDR3 DNA follows: TGTGCCAGCAGACCGGGCCGAATAAGCACAGATACGCAGTATTTT.

The V and J genes are TRBV5-5 and TRBJ2-3; D is ambiguous. Trimming took off 5 bases at V and 6 bases at J, with 10 bases between the two ends. The CDR3 sequence is 12 residues long. CDR1 SGHKS and CDR2 YYEKEE come from the germline V gene (reference sequence). Written as DNA, the CDR3 is TGTGCCAGCAGTTCCCAGGAGGATACGCAGTATTTT. It specifies CASSSQEDTQYF.

This clonotype has ten or more counts. V usage is TRBV6-5 and J usage is TRBJ2-7; D assignment may be TRBD1 or TRBD2 (6 bases each). The CDR3 covers 15 residues. Germline-derived CDR1 and CDR2 are MNHEY and SVGAGI. Trimming took off 6 bases at V and 2 bases at J, with 17 bases between the two ends. The CDR3 here is CASSFGGLGTYEQYF. The CDR3 DNA reads TGTGCCAGCAGCTTTGGGGGGCTAGGAACCTACGAGCAGTACTTC.

The chain carries TRBV6-2 or TRBV6-3 and TRBJ2-1; D may be TRBD1 or TRBD2 (5 bases each). V lost 5 bases and J 6 bases, leaving 20 bases between the germline ends. CDR3 length: 16 residues. Germline V gives CDR1 MNHEY, CDR2 SVGEGT. CDR3 bases: TGTGCCAGCAGTCCCCACAGCTTAAGAGGGGCCAATGAGCAGTTCTTC. This codes for CASSPHSLRGANEQFF.

The gene calls are TRBV20-1 and TRBJ1-1; D uncertain. This CDR3 spans 14 amino acids. Trimming took off 8 bases at V and 1 base at J, with 17 bases between the two ends. Looked up from germline, CDR1 is DFQATT and CDR2 is SNEGSKA (reference sequence). The CDR3 sequence: CSLYGGRGNTEAFF. In DNA form, the CDR3 reads TGCAGTTTATACGGAGGACGGGGGAACACTGAAGCTTTCTTT.